A single TCR beta chain is shown here with its context. Germline V gives CDR1 KGHDR, CDR2 SFDVKD. CDR3 length equals 12 residues. V was trimmed by 9 bases and J by 8 bases, leaving 13 bases between them. Some clones are missing from TCRdb's copy, which holds only in-frame ones; the method was immunoSEQ multiplex PCR. This sample has some 150,000 clones, with roughly 84% found just once. This entry belongs to a study of blood T cell repertoires in COVID-19. At the level of the study: Acute and convalescent COVID-19 specimens originated in the United States, Italy and Spain.

This receptor was taken from a man aged 70-80 years with acute or convalescent COVID-19. The chain carries TRBV24-1 and TRBJ2-1, with D perhaps TRBD2 (6 bases). Material: peripheral blood. In nucleotides, the CDR3 is TGTGCCACCGGGGGACGGAGGGATGAGCAGTTCTTC. It is translated as CATGGRRDEQFF.